These 9 T cell receptor beta chains were sequenced from one sample in a study of T-cell memory formation after mild COVID-19. TCRdb independently ran MiXCR on the 5' RACE reads; one entry per CDR3 protein. Of around 320,000 distinct CDR3 sequences in the sample, approximately 27% were seen once. Sequencing input: PBMCs or a T cell subset sorted from them (not recorded which). The receptors here all came from an adult woman who had mild COVID-19 (a few samples of this study predate the infection). Cell type and time point are not known.

In its sample, this clonotype was seen a few times. CDR3 nucleotide sequence: TGTGCCAGCAGTCAACCCCCGGGACAGGGGGTTTCAGATACGCAGTATTTT. This gives the protein CASSQPPGQGVSDTQYF. The rearrangement uses TRBV27 and TRBJ2-3; 11 nucleotides match TRBD1. V trimming: 5 bases; J trimming: 4 bases; junction bases outside the gene matches: 11. CDR1 and CDR2 from the germline V gene are MNHEY and SMNVEV (reference sequence). This CDR3 has 17 residues.

This clonotype was detected only a few times. The gene calls are TRBV24-1 and TRBJ1-4, with D uncertain. V dropped 4 bases and J dropped 6 bases, with 14 bases sitting between them. Germline-derived CDR1 and CDR2 are KGHDR and SFDVKD. The CDR3 totals 15 residues. CDR3 DNA: TGTGCCACCAGTGACCCTCGGTCCCGAGATGAAAAACTGTTTTTT. Translated, it gives CATSDPRSRDEKLFF.

This clonotype was observed a handful of times. The rearrangement joins TRBV11-2 to TRBJ1-2; D perhaps matches TRBD1 (5 bases). Germline V gene lookup returns CDR1 SGHAT and CDR2 FQNNGV. Trimming cost V 2 bases and J 3 bases, with 13 bases left between them. The CDR3 is 15 residues long. Here the CDR3 reads CASSLQGDIYYGYTF. The CDR3 nucleotides are TGTGCCAGCAGCTTACAGGGAGACATCTACTATGGCTACACCTTC.

V gene TRBV5-6 combines with J gene TRBJ1-1; D uncertain. Germline V CDR1 and CDR2: SGHDT, YYEEEE. V lost 0 bases, J lost 1 base, and 13 bases lay in between. This CDR3 has 16 amino acids. The CDR3 reads CASSLDPGLGNTEAFF. CDR3 DNA sequence: TGTGCCAGCAGCTTGGATCCTGGGCTAGGGAACACTGAAGCTTTCTTT.

This clonotype was seen a handful of times. This chain connects TRBV20-1 to TRBJ2-1; 9 bases line up with TRBD2. The junction had 12 bases not matched to a gene; V was cut back by 0 bases and J by 3 bases. This CDR3 is 18 amino acids long. Germline V gene lookup returns CDR1 DFQATT and CDR2 SNEGSKA (reference sequence). CDR3 sequence: CSARDGQAGGGFYNEQFF. The DNA for the CDR3 is TGCAGTGCTAGAGATGGTCAGGCGGGAGGGGGATTCTACAATGAGCAGTTCTTC.

The chain has TRBV2 and TRBJ2-3; TRBD2 is a possible D gene (6 bases). Per the germline V gene, CDR1 is SNHLY and CDR2 is FYNNEI. The CDR3 runs to 14 residues. Trimming cost V 6 bases and J 2 bases, with 12 bases left between them. This CDR3 reads CASRPPSATDTQYF. In DNA form, the CDR3 reads TGTGCCAGCAGACCCCCTAGCGCCACAGATACGCAGTATTTT. The whole variable domain, filled in from reference TRBV2 and TRBJ2-3, reads EPEVTQTPSHQVTQMGQEVILRCVPISNHLYFYWYRQILGQKVEFLVSFYNNEISEKSEIFDDQFSVERPDGSNFTLKIRSTKLEDSAMYFCASRPPSATDTQYFGPGTRLTVL.

The chain has TRBV7-9 and TRBJ1-2; D is unresolved. The germline V gene has CDR1 SEHNR and CDR2 FQNEAQ (reference sequence). Trimming left V 8 bases short and J 5 bases short, with 15 bases between. There are 13 residues in the CDR3. CDR3: CASGDQYRYGYTF. CDR3 nucleotides: TGTGCCAGCGGAGATCAGTACCGGTATGGCTACACCTTC.

This clonotype was seen more than once but under ten times. V usage is TRBV15 and J usage is TRBJ2-3; perhaps TRBD2 as D (6 bases). Germline V lookup: CDR1 LNHNV, CDR2 YYDKDF (reference sequence). CDR3 length: 13 residues. V was shortened by 5 bases and J by 8 bases, with 14 bases between the two germline ends. CDR3 sequence: CATSFSGDGTQYF. CDR3 DNA: TGTGCCACCAGCTTCTCGGGAGATGGTACGCAGTATTTT.

This clonotype was seen a few times. The CDR3 nucleotides are TGTGCCAGCAGTTTCGGGTATAGCAATCAGCCCCAGCATTTT. Encoded protein: CASSFGYSNQPQHF. The J gene is TRBJ1-5, the V gene TRBV27; D not resolved. Per germline, CDR1 MNHEY and CDR2 SMNVEV (reference sequence). This CDR3 is 14 amino acids long. The V and J ends lost 3 bases and 0 bases respectively, with 6 bases between them.